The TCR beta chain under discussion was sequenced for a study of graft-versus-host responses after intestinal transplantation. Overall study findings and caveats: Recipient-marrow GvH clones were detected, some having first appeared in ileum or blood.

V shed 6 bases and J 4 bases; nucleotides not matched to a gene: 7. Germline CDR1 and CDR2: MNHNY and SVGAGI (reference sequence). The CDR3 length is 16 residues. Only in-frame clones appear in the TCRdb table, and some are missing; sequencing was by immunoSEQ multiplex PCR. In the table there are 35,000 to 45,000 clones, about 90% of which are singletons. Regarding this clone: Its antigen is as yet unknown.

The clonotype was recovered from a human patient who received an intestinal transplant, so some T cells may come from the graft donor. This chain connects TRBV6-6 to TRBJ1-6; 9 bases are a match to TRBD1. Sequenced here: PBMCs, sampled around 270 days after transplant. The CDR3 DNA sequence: TGTGCCAGCAGGGACACCGGGACAGGGTATAATTCACCCCTCCACTTT. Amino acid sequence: CASRDTGTGYNSPLHF.